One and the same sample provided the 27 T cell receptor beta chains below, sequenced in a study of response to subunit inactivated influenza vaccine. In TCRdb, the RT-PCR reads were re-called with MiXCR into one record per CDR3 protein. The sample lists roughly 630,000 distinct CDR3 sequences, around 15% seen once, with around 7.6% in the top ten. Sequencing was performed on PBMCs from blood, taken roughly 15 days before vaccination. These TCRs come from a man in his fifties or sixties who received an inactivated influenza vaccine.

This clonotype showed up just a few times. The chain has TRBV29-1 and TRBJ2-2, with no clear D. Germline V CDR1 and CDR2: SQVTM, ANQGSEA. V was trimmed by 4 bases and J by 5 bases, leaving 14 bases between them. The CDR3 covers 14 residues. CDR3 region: CSVVPDPGTGELFF. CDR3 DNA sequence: TGCAGCGTTGTACCCGACCCCGGGACCGGGGAGCTGTTTTTT.

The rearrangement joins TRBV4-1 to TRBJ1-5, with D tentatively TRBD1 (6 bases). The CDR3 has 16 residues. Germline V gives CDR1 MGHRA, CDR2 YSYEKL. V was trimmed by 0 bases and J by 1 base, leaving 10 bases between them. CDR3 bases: TGCGCCAGCAGCCAAGAACCCCAGGGGAGCAATCAGCCCCAGCATTTT. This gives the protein CASSQEPQGSNQPQHF.

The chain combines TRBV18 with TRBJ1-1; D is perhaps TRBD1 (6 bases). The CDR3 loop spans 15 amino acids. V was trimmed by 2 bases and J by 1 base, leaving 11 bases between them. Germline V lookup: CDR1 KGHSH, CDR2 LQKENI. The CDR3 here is CASSPVTGSNTEAFF. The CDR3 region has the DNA TGTGCCAGCTCACCAGTGACAGGTTCGAACACTGAAGCTTTCTTT.

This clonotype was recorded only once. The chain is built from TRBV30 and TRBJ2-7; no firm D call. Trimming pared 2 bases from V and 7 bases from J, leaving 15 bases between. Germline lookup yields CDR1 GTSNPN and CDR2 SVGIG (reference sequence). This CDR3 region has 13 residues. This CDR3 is CAWSPLGIGEQYF. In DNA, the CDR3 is TGTGCCTGGAGTCCCCTGGGAATCGGAGAGCAGTACTTC.

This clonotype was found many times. This CDR3 reads CSASAVRGGNSYEQYF. The CDR3 bases are TGCAGTGCTAGCGCCGTTCGAGGGGGCAATTCCTACGAGCAGTACTTC. This chain joins TRBV20-1 and TRBJ2-7, with 7 bases matching TRBD1. The V gene end was trimmed by 3 bases and the J gene end by 1 base; junction bases not matched to a gene: 12. Germline CDR1 and CDR2: DFQATT and SNEGSKA (reference sequence). The CDR3 totals 16 residues.

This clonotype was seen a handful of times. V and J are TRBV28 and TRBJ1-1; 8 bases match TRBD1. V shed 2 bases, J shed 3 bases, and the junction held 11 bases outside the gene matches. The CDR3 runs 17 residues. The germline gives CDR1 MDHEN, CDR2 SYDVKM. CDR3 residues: CASSLVQGGAVDTEAFF. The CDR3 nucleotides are TGTGCCAGCAGTTTAGTACAGGGGGGGGCGGTGGACACTGAAGCTTTCTTT.

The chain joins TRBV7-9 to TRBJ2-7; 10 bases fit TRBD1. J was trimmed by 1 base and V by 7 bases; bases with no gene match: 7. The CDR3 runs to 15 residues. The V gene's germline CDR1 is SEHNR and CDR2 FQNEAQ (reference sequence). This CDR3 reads CASTKGQGPSYEQYF. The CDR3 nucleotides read TGTGCCAGCACCAAGGGACAGGGGCCTTCCTACGAGCAGTACTTC.

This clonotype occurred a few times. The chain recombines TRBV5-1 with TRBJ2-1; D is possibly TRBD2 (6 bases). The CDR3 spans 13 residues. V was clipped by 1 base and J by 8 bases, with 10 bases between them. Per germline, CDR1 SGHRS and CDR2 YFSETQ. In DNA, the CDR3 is TGCGCCAGCAGCTTGATGGGGGACTATGAGCAGTTCTTC. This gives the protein CASSLMGDYEQFF.

CDR3 in amino acids: CSVAGQGMSTDTQYF. In DNA form, the CDR3 reads TGCAGCGTTGCAGGACAGGGGATGAGCACAGATACGCAGTATTTT. The rearrangement uses TRBV29-1 and TRBJ2-3; 9 bases are shared with TRBD1. With 4 bases clipped from V and 0 bases from J, the junction kept 5 bases outside the gene matches. The CDR3 loop spans 15 amino acids. Germline loops: CDR1 SQVTM, CDR2 ANQGSEA.

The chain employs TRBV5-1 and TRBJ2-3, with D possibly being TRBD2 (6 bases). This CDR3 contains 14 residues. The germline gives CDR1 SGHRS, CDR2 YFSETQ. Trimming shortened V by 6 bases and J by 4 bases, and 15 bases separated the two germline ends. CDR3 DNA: TGCGCCAGCACCTCTCAGACTAGTTCAGATACGCAGTATTTT. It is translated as CASTSQTSSDTQYF.

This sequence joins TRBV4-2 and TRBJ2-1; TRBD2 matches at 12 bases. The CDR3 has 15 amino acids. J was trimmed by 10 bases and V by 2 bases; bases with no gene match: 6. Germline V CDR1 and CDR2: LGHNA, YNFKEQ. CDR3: CASSQRTSGVDEQFF. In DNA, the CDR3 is TGTGCCAGCAGCCAAAGGACTAGCGGGGTCGACGAGCAGTTCTTC.

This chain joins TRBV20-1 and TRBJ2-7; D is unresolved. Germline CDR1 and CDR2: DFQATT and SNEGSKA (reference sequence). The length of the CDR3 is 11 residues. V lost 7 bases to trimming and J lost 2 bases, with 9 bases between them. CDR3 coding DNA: TGCAGTGGGACGATGGCCTACGAGCAGTACTTC. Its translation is CSGTMAYEQYF.

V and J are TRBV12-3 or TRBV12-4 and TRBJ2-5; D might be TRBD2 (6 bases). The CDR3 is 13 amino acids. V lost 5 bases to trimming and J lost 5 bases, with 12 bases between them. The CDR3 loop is CASSGGVLETQYF. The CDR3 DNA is TGTGCCAGCAGTGGAGGGGTTTTGGAGACCCAGTACTTC.

Here the CDR3 reads CSATRTANEKLFF. As DNA, the CDR3 is TGCAGTGCTACTCGGACGGCCAATGAAAAACTGTTTTTT. The J gene is TRBJ1-4, the V gene TRBV20-1; D unclear. Germline lookup yields CDR1 DFQATT and CDR2 SNEGSKA (reference sequence). Between the trimmed V and J ends, which lost 4 bases and 5 bases, there was a span of 11 bases. The CDR3 totals 13 residues.

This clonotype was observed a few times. The CDR3 is CASRLGGAGNTIYF. CDR3 nucleotides: TGTGCCAGCAGGCTCGGGGGCGCGGGAAACACCATATATTTT. The chain carries TRBV6-1 and TRBJ1-3; possible D gene TRBD1, 6 bases. CDR1 and CDR2 from the germline V gene are MNHNS and SASEGT. CDR3 size: 14 residues. V lost 6 bases to trimming and J lost 4 bases, with 13 bases between them.

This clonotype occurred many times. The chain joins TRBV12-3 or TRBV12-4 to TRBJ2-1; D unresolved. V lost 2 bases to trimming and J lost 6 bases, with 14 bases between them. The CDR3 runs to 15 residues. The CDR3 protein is CASSLSARVGNEQFF. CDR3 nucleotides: TGTGCCAGCAGTTTATCGGCAAGGGTGGGCAATGAGCAGTTCTTC.

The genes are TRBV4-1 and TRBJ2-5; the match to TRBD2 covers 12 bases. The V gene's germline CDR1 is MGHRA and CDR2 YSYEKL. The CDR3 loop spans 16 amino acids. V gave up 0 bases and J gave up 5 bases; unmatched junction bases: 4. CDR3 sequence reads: CASSQDSLAGGETQYF. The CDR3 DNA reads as TGCGCCAGCAGCCAAGATTCTCTAGCGGGGGGGGAGACCCAGTACTTC.

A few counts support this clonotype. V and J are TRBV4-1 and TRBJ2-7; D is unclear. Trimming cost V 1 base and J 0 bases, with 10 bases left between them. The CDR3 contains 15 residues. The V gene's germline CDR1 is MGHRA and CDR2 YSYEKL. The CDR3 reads CASSQGGQSSYEQYF. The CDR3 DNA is TGCGCCAGCAGCCAAGGAGGTCAGAGCTCCTACGAGCAGTACTTC.

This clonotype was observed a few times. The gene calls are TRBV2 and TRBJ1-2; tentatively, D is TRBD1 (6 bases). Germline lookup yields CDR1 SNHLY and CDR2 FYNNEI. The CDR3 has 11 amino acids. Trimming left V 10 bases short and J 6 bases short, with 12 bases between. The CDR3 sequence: CATRTVDGYTF. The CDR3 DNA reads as TGTGCCACAAGGACAGTAGATGGCTACACCTTC. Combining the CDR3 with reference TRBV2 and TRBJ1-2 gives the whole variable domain EPEVTQTPSHQVTQMGQEVILRCVPISNHLYFYWYRQILGQKVEFLVSFYNNEISEKSEIFDDQFSVERPDGSNFTLKIRSTKLEDSAMYFCATRTVDGYTFGSGTRLTVV.

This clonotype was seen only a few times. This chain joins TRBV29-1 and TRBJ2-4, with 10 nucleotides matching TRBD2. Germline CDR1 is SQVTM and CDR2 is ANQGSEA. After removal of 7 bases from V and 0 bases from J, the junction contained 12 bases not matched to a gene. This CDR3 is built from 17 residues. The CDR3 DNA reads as TGCAGCGCCTCCCCACTAGCGGGAAGCATAGCCAAAAACATTCAGTACTTC. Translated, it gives CSASPLAGSIAKNIQYF.

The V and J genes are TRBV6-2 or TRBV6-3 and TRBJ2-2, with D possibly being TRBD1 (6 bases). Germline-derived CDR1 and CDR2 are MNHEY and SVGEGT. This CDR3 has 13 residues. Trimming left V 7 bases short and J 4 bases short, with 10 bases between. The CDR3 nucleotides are TGTGCCAGCAAACAGGGTGGCACCGGGGAGCTGTTTTTT. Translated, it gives CASKQGGTGELFF.

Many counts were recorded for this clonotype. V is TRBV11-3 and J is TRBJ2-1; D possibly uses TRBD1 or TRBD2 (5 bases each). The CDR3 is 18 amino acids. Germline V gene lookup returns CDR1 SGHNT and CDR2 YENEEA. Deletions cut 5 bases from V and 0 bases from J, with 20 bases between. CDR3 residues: CASSPSGRLLSSYNEQFF. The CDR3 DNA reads TGTGCCAGCAGCCCCTCGGGACGGCTGCTAAGCTCCTACAATGAGCAGTTCTTC.

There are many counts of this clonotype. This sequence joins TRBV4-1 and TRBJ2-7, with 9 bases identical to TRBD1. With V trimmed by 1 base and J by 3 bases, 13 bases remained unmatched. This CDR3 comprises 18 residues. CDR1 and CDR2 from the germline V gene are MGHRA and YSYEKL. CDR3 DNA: TGCGCCAGCAGCCAAGGGGTTTTAGGCGGGACAGGGAGCTACGAGCAGTACTTC. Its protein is CASSQGVLGGTGSYEQYF.

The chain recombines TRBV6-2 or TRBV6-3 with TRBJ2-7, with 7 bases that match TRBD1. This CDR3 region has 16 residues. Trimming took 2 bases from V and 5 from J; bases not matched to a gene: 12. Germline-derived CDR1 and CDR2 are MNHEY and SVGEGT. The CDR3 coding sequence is TGTGCCAGCAGTTACCATCCCGGGACAGCCGGCCACGAGCAGTACTTC. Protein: CASSYHPGTAGHEQYF.

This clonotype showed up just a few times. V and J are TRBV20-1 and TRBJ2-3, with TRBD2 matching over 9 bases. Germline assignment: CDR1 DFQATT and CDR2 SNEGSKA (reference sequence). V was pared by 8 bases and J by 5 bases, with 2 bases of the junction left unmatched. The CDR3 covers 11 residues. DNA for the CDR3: TGCAGTTCAGCGGGGGGAGATACGCAGTATTTT. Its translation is CSSAGGDTQYF.

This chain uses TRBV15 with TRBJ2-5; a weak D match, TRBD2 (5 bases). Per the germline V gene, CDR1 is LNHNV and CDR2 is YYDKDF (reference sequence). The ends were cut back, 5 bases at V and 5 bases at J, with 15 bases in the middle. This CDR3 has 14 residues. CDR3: CATSRGGPGETQYF. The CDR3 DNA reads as TGTGCCACCAGCCGAGGAGGCCCCGGGGAGACCCAGTACTTC. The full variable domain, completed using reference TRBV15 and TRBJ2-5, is DAMVIQNPRYQVTQFGKPVTLSCSQTLNHNVMYWYQQKSSQAPKLLFHYYDKDFNNEADTPDNFQSRRPNTSFCFLDIRSPGLGDTAMYLCATSRGGPGETQYFGPGTRLLVL.

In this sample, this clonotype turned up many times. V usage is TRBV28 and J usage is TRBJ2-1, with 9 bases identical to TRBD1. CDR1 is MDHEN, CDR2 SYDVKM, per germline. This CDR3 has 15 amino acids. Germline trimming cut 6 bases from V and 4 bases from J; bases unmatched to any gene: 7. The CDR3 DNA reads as TGTGCCAGCAGCCCGGGACAGGGAGGTTACAATGAGCAGTTCTTC. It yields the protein CASSPGQGGYNEQFF.